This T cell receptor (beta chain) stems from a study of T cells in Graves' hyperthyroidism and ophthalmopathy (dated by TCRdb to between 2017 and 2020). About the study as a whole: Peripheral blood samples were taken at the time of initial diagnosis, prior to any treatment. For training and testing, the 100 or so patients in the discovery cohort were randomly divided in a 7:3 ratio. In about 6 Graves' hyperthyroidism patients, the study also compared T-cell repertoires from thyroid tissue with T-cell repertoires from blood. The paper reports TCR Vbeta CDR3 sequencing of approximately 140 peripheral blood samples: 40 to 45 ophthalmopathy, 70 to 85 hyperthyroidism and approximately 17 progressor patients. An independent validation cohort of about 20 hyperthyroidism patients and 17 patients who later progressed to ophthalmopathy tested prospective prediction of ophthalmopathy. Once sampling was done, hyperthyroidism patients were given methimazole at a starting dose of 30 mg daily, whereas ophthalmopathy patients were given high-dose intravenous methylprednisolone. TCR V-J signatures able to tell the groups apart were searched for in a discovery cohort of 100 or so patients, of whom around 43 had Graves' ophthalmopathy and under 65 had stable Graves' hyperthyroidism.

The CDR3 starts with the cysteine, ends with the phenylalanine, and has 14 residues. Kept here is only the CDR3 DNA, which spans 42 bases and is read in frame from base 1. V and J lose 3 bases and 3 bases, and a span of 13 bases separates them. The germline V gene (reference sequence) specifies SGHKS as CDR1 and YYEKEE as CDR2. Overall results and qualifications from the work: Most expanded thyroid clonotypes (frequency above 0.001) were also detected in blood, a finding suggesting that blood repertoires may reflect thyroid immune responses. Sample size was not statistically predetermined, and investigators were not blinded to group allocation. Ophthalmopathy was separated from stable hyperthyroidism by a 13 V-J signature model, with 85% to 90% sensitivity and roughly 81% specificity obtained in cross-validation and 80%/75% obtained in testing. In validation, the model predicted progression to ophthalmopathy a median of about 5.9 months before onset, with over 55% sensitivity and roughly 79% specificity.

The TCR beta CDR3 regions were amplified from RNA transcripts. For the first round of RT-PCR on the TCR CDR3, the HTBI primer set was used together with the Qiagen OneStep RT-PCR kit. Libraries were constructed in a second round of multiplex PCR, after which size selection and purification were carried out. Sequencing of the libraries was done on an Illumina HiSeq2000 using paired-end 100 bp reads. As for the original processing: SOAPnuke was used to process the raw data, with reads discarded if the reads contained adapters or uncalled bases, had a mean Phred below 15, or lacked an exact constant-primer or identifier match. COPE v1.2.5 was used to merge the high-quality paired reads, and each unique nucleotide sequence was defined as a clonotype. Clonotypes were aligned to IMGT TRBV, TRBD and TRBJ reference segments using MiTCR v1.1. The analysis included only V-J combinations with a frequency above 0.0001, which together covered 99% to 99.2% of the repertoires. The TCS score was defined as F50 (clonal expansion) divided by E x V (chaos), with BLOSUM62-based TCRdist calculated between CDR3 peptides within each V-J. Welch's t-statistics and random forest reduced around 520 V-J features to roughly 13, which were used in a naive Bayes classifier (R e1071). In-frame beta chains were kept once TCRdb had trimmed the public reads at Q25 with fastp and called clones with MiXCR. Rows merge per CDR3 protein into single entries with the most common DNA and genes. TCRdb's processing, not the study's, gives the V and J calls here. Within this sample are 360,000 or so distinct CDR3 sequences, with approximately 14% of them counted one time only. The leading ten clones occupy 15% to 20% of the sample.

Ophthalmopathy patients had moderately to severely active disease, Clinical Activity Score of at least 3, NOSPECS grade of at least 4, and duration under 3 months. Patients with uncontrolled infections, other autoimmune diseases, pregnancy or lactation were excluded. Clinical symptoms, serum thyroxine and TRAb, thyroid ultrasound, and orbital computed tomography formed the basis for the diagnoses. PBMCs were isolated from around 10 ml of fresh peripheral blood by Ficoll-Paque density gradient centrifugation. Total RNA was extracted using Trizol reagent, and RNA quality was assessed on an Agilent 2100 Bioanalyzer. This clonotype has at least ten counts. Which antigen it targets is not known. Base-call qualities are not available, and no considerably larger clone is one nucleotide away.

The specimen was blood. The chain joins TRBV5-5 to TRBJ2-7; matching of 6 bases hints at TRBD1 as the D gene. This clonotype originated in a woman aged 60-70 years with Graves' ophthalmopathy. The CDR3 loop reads CASSWEQGHYEQYF. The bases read TGTGCCAGCAGCTGGGAGCAGGGGCACTACGAGCAGTACTTC.